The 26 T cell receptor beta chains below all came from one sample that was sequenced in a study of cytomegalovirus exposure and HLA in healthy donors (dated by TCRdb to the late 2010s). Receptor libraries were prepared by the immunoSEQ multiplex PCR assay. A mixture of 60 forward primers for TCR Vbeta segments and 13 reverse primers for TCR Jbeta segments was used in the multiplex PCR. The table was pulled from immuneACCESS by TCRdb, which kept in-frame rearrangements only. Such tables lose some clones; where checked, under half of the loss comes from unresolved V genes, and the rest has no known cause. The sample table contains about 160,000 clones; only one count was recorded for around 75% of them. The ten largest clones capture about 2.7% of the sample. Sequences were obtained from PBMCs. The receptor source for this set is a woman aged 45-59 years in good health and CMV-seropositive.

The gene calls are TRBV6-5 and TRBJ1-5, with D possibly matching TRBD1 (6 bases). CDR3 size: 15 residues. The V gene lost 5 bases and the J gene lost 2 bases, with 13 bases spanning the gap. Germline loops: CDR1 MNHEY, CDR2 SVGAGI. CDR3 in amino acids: CASSPGEVGNQPQHF. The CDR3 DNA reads TGTGCCAGCAGTCCAGGGGAAGTCGGCAATCAGCCCCAGCATTTT.

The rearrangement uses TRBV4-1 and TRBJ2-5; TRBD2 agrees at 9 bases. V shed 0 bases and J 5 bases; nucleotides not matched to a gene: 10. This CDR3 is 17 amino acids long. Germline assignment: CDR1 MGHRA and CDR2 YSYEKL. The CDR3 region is CASSQEVSGGRGETQYF. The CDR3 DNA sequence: TGCGCCAGCAGCCAAGAGGTTAGCGGGGGCCGAGGGGAGACCCAGTACTTC.

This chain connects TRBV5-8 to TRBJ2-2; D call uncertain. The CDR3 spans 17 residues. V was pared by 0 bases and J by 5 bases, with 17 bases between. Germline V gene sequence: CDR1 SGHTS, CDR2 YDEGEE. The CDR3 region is CASSLGTGSQPTGELFF. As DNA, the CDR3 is TGTGCCAGCAGCTTGGGTACCGGGTCCCAACCAACCGGGGAGCTGTTTTTT.

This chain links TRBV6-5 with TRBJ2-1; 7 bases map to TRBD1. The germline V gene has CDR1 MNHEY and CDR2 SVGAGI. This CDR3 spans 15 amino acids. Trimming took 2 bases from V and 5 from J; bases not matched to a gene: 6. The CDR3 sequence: CASSYTDRDDNEQFF. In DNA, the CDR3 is TGTGCCAGCAGTTACACCGACAGGGACGACAATGAGCAGTTCTTC.

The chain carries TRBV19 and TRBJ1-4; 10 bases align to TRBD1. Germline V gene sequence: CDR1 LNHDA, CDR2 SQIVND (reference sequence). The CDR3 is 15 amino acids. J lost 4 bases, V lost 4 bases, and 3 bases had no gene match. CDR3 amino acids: CASSSRDRGNEKLFF. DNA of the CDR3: TGTGCCAGTAGTAGCCGGGACAGGGGTAATGAAAAACTGTTTTTT.

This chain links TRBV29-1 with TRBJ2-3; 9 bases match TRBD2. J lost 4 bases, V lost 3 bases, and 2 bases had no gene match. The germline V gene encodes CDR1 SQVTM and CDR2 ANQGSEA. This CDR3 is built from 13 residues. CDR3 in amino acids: CSVDGGGADTQYF. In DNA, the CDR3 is TGCAGCGTTGATGGCGGGGGGGCAGATACGCAGTATTTT.

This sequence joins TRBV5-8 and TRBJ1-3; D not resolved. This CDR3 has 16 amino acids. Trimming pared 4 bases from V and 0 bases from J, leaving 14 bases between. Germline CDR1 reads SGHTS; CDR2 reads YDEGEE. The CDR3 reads CASSPGLRFSGNTIYF. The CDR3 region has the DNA TGTGCCAGCAGCCCCGGACTGAGATTCTCTGGAAACACCATATATTTT.

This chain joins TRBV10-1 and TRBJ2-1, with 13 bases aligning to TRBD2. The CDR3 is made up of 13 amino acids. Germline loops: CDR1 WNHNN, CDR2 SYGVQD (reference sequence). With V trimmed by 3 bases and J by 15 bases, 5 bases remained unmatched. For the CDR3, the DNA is TGCGCCAGCAGTGAACTAGCGGGGGGGGTCCGGTTCTTC. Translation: CASSELAGGVRFF.

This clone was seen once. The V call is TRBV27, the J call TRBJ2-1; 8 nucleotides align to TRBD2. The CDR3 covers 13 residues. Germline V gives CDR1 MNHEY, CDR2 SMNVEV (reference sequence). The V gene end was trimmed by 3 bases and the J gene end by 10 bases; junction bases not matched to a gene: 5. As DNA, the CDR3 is TGTGCCAGCAGTTTCCTCAGCGGGAGAGAGCAGTTCTTC. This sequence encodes CASSFLSGREQFF.

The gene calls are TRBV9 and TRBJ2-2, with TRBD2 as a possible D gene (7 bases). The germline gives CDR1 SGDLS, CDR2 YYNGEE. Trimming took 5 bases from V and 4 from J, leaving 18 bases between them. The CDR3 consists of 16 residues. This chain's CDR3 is CASRRGRGRGTGELFF. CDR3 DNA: TGTGCCAGCAGACGGGGGAGGGGGAGAGGCACCGGGGAGCTGTTTTTT.

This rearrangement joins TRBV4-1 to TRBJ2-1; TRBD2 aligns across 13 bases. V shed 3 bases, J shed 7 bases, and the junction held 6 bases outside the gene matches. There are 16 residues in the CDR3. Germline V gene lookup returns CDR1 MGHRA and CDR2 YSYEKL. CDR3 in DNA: TGCGCCAGCAGCCAGTCACTAGCGGGGGGGAAGAATGAGCAGTTCTTC. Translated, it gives CASSQSLAGGKNEQFF.

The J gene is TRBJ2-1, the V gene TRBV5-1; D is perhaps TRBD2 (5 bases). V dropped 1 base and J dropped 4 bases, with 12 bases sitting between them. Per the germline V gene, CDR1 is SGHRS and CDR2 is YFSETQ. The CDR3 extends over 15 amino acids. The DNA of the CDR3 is TGCGCCAGCAGCTTGCGGGGTGTAGAGTACAATGAGCAGTTCTTC. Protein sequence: CASSLRGVEYNEQFF. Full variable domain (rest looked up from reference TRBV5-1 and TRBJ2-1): KAGVTQTPRYLIKTRGQQVTLSCSPISGHRSVSWYQQTPGQGLQFLFEYFSETQRNKGNFPGRFSGRQFSNSRSEMNVSTLELGDSALYLCASSLRGVEYNEQFFGPGTRLTVL.

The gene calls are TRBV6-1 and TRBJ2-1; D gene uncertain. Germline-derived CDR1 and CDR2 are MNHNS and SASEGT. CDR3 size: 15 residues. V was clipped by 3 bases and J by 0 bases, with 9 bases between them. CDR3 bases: TGTGCCAGCAGTGAGTCGGGTAGCTCCTACAATGAGCAGTTCTTC. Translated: CASSESGSSYNEQFF.

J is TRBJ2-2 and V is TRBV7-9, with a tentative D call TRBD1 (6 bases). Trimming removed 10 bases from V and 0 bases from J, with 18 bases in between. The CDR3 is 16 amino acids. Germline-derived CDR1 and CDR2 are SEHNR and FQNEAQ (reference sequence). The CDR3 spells CATSGRTATNTGELFF. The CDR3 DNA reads TGTGCCACGAGCGGCCGGACAGCAACGAACACCGGGGAGCTGTTTTTT.

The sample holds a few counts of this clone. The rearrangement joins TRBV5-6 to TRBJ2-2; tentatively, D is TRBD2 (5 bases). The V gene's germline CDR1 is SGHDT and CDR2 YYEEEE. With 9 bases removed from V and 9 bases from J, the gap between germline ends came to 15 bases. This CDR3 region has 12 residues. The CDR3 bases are TGTGCCACCTCCGAGGGCGCTCGGGAGCTGTTTTTT. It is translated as CATSEGARELFF.

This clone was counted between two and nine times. The CDR3 loop is CASSFGQDSGNTIYF. The CDR3 coding sequence is TGTGCCAGCAGCTTCGGACAGGACTCTGGAAACACCATATATTTT. This chain joins TRBV5-4 and TRBJ1-3; 7 nucleotides line up with TRBD1. In germline, CDR1 is SGHNT, CDR2 YYREEE (reference sequence). The ends lost 2 bases at V and 0 bases at J; junction bases unmatched: 2. The CDR3 sequence is 15 residues long.

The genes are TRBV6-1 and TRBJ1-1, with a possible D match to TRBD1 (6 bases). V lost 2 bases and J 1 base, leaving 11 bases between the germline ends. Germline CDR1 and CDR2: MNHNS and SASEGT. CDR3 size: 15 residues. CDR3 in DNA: TGTGCCAGCAGTGAATATCAGGGGAAGAACACTGAAGCTTTCTTT. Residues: CASSEYQGKNTEAFF.

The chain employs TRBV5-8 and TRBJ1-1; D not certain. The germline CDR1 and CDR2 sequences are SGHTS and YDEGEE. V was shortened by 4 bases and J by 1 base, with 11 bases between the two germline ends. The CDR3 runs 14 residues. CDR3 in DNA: TGTGCCAGCAGCCGAATTGTAGAGAACACTGAAGCTTTCTTT. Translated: CASSRIVENTEAFF.

CDR3 residues: CASSPGGLAAYEQFF. In nucleotides, the CDR3 is TGTGCCAGCAGCCCTGGAGGGCTAGCTGCATATGAGCAGTTCTTC. The rearrangement joins TRBV5-4 to TRBJ2-1, with a weak D call TRBD2 (6 bases). The germline gives CDR1 SGHNT, CDR2 YYREEE (reference sequence). The ends were cut back, 4 bases at V and 8 bases at J, with 19 bases in the middle. The CDR3 runs to 15 residues.

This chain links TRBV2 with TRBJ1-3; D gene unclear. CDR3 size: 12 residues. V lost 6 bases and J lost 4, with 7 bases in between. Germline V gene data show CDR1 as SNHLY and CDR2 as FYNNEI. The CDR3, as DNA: TGTGCCAGCAGAGACGGGGGAAACACCATATATTTT. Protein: CASRDGGNTIYF. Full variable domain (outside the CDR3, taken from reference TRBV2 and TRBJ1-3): EPEVTQTPSHQVTQMGQEVILRCVPISNHLYFYWYRQILGQKVEFLVSFYNNEISEKSEIFDDQFSVERPDGSNFTLKIRSTKLEDSAMYFCASRDGGNTIYFGEGSWLTVV.

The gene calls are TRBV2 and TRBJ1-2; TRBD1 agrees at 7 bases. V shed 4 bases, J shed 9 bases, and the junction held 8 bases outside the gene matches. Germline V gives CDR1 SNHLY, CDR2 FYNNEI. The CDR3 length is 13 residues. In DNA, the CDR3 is TGTGCCAGCAGTGCAAACTGGGACAGCCGCTACACCTTC. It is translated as CASSANWDSRYTF. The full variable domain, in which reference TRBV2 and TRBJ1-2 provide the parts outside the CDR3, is EPEVTQTPSHQVTQMGQEVILRCVPISNHLYFYWYRQILGQKVEFLVSFYNNEISEKSEIFDDQFSVERPDGSNFTLKIRSTKLEDSAMYFCASSANWDSRYTFGSGTRLTVV.

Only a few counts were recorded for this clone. Written as DNA, the CDR3 is TGTGCCAGCGAGGAAGGACAGGGGAGGGCTCATCAGCCCCAGCATTTT. Its protein product is CASEEGQGRAHQPQHF. V usage is TRBV2 and J usage is TRBJ1-5; 9 nucleotides line up with TRBD1. Germline CDR1 reads SNHLY; CDR2 reads FYNNEI. The CDR3 totals 16 residues. V gave up 8 bases and J gave up 5 bases; unmatched junction bases: 13.

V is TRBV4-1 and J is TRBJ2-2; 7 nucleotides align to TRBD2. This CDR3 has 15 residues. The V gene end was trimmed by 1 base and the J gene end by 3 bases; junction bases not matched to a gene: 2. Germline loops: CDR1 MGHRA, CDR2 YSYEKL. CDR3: CASSQGGGYTGELFF. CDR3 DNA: TGCGCCAGCAGCCAAGGCGGGGGTTACACCGGGGAGCTGTTTTTT.

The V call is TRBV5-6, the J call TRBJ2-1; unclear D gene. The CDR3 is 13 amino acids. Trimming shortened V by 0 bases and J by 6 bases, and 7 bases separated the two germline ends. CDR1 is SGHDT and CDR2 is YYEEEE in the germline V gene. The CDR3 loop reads CASSLVRSNEQFF. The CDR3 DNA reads TGTGCCAGCAGCTTGGTTAGGAGCAATGAGCAGTTCTTC.

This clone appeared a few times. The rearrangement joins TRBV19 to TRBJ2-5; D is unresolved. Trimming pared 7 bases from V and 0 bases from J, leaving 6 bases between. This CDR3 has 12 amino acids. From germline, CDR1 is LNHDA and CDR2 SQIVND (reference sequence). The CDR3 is CASNSNQETQYF. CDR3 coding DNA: TGTGCCAGTAATTCTAACCAAGAGACCCAGTACTTC.

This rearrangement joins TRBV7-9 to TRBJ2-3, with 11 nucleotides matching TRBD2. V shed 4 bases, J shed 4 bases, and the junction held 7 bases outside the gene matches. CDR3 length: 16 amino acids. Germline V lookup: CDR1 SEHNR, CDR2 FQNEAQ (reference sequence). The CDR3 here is CASSSLAGVGADTQYF. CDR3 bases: TGTGCCAGCAGCTCACTAGCGGGGGTTGGTGCAGATACGCAGTATTTT.